This T cell receptor (beta chain) was profiled in a study of T cell repertoires in cytomegalovirus infection. Study overall: An indication of both CMV infection and matching HLA type came from public TCR beta signatures.

One entry per CDR3 protein results from TCRdb running MiXCR on the reads. The sample includes under 850,000 distinct CDR3 sequences, approximately 34% seen only once; the top ten take 2.5% to 3.5%. General observations from the study: CMV carriers with the relevant HLA were identified by cumulative public TCR beta family frequency. What dominated the ex vivo response were HLA-C-restricted CMV-specific TCR beta clonotypes.

Germline CDR1 is SGHTA and CDR2 is FQGNSA. CDR3 size: 14 residues. Comment on this clonotype: The antigen remains unidentified. The junction shows a germline mismatch at one end, possibly a read error.

V is TRBV7-2 and J is TRBJ2-3; D is perhaps TRBD2 (5 bases). What was sequenced was PBMCs. The receptor was derived from a human donor in good health (CMV status not recorded). Some clones in this sample may be carry-over from other donors' samples. The CDR3 loop is CASSLGGSTETQYF. In nucleotides, the CDR3 is TGTGCCAGCAGCTTAGGAGGGAGCACAGAGACGCAGTATTTT.